This is a list of T cell receptor beta chains from one sample in a study of blood T cells in healthy people across ages. Using its own MiXCR run on the 5' RACE reads, TCRdb lists one record per CDR3 protein. The table lists under 800,000 distinct CDR3 sequences, roughly 47% of them singletons, with 20% to 25% in the top ten. Sample: blood. The receptors shown here come from a woman aged 55-70 years in good health. Both conserved end residues are part of each CDR3. D genes are given only for firm matches. A row's size may be missing; if present it is once, few, many or a size class.

v_gene,j_gene,abundance,d_gene,CDR3aa,CDR3nt
TRBV7-6,TRBJ2-7,many,TRBD2,CASSRTSGGYEQYF,TGTGCCAGCAGCCGGACTAGCGGGGGGTACGAGCAGTACTTC
TRBV9,TRBJ2-7,-,TRBD2,CASSGGTSRMSYEQYF,TGTGCCAGCAGCGGGGGGACTAGCAGGATGTCCTACGAGCAGTACTTC
TRBV4-2,TRBJ2-6,many,-,CASTRDSGANVLTF,TGTGCCAGCACTAGGGACTCTGGGGCCAACGTCCTGACTTTC
TRBV5-1,TRBJ2-3,few,-,CASSYTGVSGGDTQYF,TGCGCCAGCAGCTATACGGGGGTATCAGGTGGGGATACGCAGTATTTT
TRBV27,TRBJ2-5,-,-,CASSPTHPRDEQYF,TGTGCCAGCAGTCCGACTCATCCACGTGATGAGCAGTACTTC
TRBV4-1,TRBJ2-7,many,-,CASSQVRGGSYEQYF,TGCGCCAGCAGCCAAGTGCGTGGGGGGAGCTACGAGCAGTACTTC
TRBV6-6,TRBJ2-3,-,-,CASSYSGGSDTQYF,TGTGCCAGCAGTTATAGCGGAGGATCAGATACGCAGTATTTT
TRBV12-3/TRBV12-4,TRBJ2-7,-,-,CASSTSTNTGEQYF,TGTGCCAGCAGTACGTCTACGAACACCGGGGAGCAGTACTTC
TRBV7-2,TRBJ2-3,-,TRBD2,CASSLKIQLAGDRSTDTQYF,TGTGCCAGCAGCTTAAAAATCCAACTAGCGGGAGATCGAAGCACAGATACGCAGTATTTT
TRBV20-1,TRBJ2-7,few,-,CSASRIAVTYEQYF,TGTAGTGCTTCCCGGATAGCGGTGACCTACGAGCAGTACTTC
TRBV7-2,TRBJ1-2,-,-,CASSLDVSANYGCTF,TGTGCCAGCAGCTTAGATGTCAGCGCTAACTATGGCTGCACCTTC
TRBV20-1,TRBJ1-5,-,-,CSAPLGRVSNQPQHF,TGCAGTGCCCCCTTAGGAAGGGTGAGCAATCAGCCCCAGCATTTT
TRBV12-3/TRBV12-4,TRBJ1-5,many,-,CASSLRQGNQPQHF,TGCGCCAGCAGCCTCAGACAGGGCAATCAGCCCCAGCATTTT
TRBV20-1,TRBJ1-5,-,-,CSASSGLSNQPQHF,TGCAGTGCTAGTTCGGGCCTTAGCAATCAGCCCCAGCATTTT
TRBV28,TRBJ2-3,-,-,CASSLNQRLYF,TGTGCCAGCAGTTTAAACCAAAGGTTGTATTTT
TRBV3-1,TRBJ2-1,few,-,CASSQDSVVANEQFF,TGTGCCAGCAGCCAGGACAGTGTGGTAGCCAATGAGCAGTTCTTC
TRBV21-1,TRBJ2-5,-,-,CASITWDEQYF,TGTGCCAGCATTACTTGGGATGAGCAGTACTTC
TRBV29-1,TRBJ2-5,few,TRBD1,CSVLGTAQETRYF,TGCAGCGTCCTAGGGACAGCCCAAGAGACCCGGTACTTC
TRBV7-2,TRBJ1-2,few,-,CASSLWGDDGYTF,TGTGCCAGCAGCTTATGGGGAGACGATGGCTACACCTTC
TRBV11-3,TRBJ1-1,-,TRBD1,CASITGTAVGQNTEAFF,TGTGCCAGCATTACCGGGACAGCGGTCGGCCAGAACACTGAAGCTTTCTTT
TRBV14,TRBJ2-7,many,-,CASSQDGQGNYEQYF,TGTGCCAGCAGCCAAGATGGGCAGGGAAACTACGAGCAGTACTTC
TRBV7-8,TRBJ2-3,-,-,CASTFGLDTQYF,TGTGCCAGCACCTTCGGTTTAGATACGCAGTATTTT